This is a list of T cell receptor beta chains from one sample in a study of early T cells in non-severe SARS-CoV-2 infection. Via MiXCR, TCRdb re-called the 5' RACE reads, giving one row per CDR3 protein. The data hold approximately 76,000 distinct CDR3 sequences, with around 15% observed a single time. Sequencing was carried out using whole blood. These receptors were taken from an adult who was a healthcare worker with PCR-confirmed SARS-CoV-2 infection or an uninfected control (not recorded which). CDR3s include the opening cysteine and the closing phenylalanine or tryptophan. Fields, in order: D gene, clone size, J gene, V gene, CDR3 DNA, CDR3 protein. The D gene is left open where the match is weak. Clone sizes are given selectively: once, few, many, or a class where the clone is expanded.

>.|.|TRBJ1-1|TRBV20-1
TGCAGTGCCGAGGCTGGCACTGAAGCTTTCTTT
CSAEAGTEAFF
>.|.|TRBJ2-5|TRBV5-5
TGTGCCAGCAGCTTAAAATACGCGCAAGAGACCCAGTACTTC
CASSLKYAQETQYF
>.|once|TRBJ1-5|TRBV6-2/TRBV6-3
TGTGCCAGCAGTTACGGGTATCAGCCCCAGCATTTT
CASSYGYQPQHF
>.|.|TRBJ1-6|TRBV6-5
TGTGCCAGTCGTACTCTGGGGGCAGTCCTTGGTCATTCACCCCTCCACTTT
CASRTLGAVLGHSPLHF
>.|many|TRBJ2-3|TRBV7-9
TGTGCCAGCAGCTTAGTGTGGGACTTGAGCACAGATACGCAGTATTTT
CASSLVWDLSTDTQYF
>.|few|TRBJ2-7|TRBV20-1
TGCAGTGCTAGAGATCCGGGCACGTCCTACGAGCAGTACTTC
CSARDPGTSYEQYF
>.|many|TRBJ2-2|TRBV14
TGTGCCAGCAGCCAGGACAGCAACACCGGGGAGCTGTTTTTT
CASSQDSNTGELFF
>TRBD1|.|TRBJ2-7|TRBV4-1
TGCGCCAGCAGCCAAGAAAGTCAGGGGGCGATCGAGCAGTACTTC
CASSQESQGAIEQYF
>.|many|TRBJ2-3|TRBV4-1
TGCGCCAGCAGCCAAGATCTGGTATTTTCAGATACGCAGTATTTT
CASSQDLVFSDTQYF
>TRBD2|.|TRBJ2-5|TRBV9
TGTGCCAGCAGCGTAGAGGCGGGGGAAGAGACCCAGTACTTC
CASSVEAGEETQYF
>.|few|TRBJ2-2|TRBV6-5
TGTGCCAGCAGCCCCCCCCACAGGGTGGGAAACACCGGGGAGCTGTTTTTT
CASSPPHRVGNTGELFF
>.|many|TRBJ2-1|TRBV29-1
TGCAGCGTTCAGGAGAGCTCCTACAATGAGCAGTTCTTC
CSVQESSYNEQFF
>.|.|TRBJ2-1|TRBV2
TGTGCCAGCAAACGGTCCCAGGACAATGAGCAGTTCTTC
CASKRSQDNEQFF
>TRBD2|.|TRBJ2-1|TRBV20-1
TGCAGTGCTAGTAGACTAGCGGGGCCCCTCTCATACAATGAGCAGTTCTTC
CSASRLAGPLSYNEQFF
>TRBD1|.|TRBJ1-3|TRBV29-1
TGCAGCACCGGAACAGGGGTCGGCGAAAACACCATATATTTT
CSTGTGVGENTIYF
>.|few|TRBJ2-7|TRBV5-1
TGCGCCAGCACCTACTCAGGGGGGGCATCCTACGAGCAGTACTTC
CASTYSGGASYEQYF
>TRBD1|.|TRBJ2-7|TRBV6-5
TGTGCCAGCAGGGCCGGGACAGGGGGTTCCCTTGGGCAGTACTTC
CASRAGTGGSLGQYF
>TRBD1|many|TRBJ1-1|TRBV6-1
TGTGCCAGCAGTCCCAGGGGGGAGACTGAAGCTTTCTTT
CASSPRGETEAFF